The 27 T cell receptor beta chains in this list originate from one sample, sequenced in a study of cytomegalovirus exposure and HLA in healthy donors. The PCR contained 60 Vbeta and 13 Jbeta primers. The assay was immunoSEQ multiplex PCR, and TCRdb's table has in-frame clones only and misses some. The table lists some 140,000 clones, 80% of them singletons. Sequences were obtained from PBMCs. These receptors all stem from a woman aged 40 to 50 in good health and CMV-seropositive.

CDR3 sequence: CASSLEGARNTEAFF. CDR3 nucleotides: TGTGCCAGCAGCTTGGAGGGGGCGCGGAACACTGAAGCTTTCTTT. This chain uses TRBV5-8 with TRBJ1-1, with 7 nucleotides matching TRBD1. The CDR3 has 15 residues. After removal of 0 bases from V and 1 base from J, the junction contained 3 bases not matched to a gene. Per germline, CDR1 SGHTS and CDR2 YDEGEE.

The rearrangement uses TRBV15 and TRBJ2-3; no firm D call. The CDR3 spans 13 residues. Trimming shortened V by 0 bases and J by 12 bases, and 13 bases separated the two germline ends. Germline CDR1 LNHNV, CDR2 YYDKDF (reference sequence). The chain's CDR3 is CATSRDPVIAQYF. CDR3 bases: TGTGCCACCAGCAGAGATCCTGTGATAGCTCAGTATTTT.

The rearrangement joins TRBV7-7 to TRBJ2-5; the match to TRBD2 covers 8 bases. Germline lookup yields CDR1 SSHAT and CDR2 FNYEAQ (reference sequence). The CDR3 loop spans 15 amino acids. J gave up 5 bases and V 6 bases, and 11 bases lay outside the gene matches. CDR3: CASSSSKRELETQYF. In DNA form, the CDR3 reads TGTGCCAGCAGTTCGTCGAAGCGGGAGCTGGAGACCCAGTACTTC.

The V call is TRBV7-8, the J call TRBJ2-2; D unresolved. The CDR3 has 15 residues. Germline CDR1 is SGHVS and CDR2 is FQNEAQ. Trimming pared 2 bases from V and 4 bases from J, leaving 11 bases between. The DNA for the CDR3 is TGTGCCAGCAGCTTAACAGCTCTGGGCACCGGGGAGCTGTTTTTT. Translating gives CASSLTALGTGELFF.

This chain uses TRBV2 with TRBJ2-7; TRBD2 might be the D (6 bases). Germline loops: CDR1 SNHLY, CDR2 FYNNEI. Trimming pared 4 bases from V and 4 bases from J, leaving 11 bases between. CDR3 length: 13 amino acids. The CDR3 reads CASSVVAEYEQYF. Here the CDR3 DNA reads TGTGCCAGCAGTGTGGTAGCGGAATACGAGCAGTACTTC.

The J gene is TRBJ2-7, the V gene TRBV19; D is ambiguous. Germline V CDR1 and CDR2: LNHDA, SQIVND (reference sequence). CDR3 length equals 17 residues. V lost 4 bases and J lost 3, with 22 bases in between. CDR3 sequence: CASSTSSLGEAIYEQYF. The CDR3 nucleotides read TGTGCCAGTAGTACCTCCTCTCTAGGAGAGGCGATCTACGAGCAGTACTTC.

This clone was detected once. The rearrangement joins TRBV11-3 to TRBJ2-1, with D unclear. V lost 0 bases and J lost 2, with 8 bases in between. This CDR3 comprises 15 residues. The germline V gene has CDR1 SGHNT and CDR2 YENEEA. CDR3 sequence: CASSLDGLAYNEQFF. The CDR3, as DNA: TGTGCCAGCAGCTTAGATGGTCTAGCCTACAATGAGCAGTTCTTC.

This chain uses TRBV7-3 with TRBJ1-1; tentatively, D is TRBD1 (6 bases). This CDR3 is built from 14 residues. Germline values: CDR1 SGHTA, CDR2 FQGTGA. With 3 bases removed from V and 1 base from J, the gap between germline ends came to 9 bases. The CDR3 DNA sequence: TGTGCCAGCAGCTTGTCAGGGGCGAACACTGAAGCTTTCTTT. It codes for CASSLSGANTEAFF.

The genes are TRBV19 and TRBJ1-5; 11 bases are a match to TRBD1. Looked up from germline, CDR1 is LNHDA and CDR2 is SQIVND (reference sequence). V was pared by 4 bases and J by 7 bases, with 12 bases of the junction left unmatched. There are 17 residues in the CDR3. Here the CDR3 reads CASSNPPDRGLSQPQHF. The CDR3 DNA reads TGTGCCAGTAGTAACCCCCCGGACAGGGGGCTAAGCCAGCCCCAGCATTTT.

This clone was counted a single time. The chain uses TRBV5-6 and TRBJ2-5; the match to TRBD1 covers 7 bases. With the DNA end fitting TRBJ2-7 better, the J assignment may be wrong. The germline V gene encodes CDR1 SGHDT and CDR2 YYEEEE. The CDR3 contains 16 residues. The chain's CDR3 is CASSGGTTGVLNEQYF. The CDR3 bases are TGTGCCAGCAGCGGCGGAACAACAGGGGTGCTCAACGAGCAGTACTTC.

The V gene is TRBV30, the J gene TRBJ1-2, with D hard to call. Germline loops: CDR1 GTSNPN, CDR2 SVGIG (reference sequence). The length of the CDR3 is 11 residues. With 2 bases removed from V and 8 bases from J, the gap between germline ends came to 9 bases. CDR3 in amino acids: CAWSSGSGYTF. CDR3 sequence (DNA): TGTGCCTGGAGTTCGGGAAGCGGCTACACCTTC.

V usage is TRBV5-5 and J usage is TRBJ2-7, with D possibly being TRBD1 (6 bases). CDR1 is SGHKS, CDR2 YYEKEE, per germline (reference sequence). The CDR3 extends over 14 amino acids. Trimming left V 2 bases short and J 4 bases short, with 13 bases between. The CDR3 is CASSFRQVMYEQYF. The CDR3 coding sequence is TGTGCCAGCAGCTTCCGACAGGTAATGTACGAGCAGTACTTC.

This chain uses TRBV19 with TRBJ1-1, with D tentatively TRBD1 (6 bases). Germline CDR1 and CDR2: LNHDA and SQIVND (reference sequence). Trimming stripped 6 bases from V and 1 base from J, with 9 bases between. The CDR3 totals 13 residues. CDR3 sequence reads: CASSDRTNTEAFF. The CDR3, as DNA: TGTGCCAGTAGCGACAGGACGAACACTGAAGCTTTCTTT. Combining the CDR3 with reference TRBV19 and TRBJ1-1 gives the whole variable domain DGGITQSPKYLFRKEGQNVTLSCEQNLNHDAMYWYRQDPGQGLRLIYYSQIVNDFQKGDIAEGYSVSREKKESFPLTVTSAQKNPTAFYLCASSDRTNTEAFFGQGTRLTVV.

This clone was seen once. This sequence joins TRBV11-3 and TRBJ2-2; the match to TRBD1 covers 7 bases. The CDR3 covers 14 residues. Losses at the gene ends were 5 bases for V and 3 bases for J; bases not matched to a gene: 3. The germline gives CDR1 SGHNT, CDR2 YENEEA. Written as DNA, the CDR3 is TGTGCCAGCAGCCCGACAGGGCACACCGGGGAGCTGTTTTTT. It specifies CASSPTGHTGELFF.

This CDR3 reads CASRPDSLNEKLFF. The CDR3 coding sequence is TGCGCCAGCAGACCCGACAGCCTTAATGAAAAACTGTTTTTT. The gene calls are TRBV10-2 and TRBJ1-4, with D perhaps matching TRBD1 (5 bases). Trimming took off 6 bases at V and 4 bases at J, with 12 bases between the two ends. Per germline, CDR1 WSHSY and CDR2 SAAADI. CDR3 length: 14 amino acids.

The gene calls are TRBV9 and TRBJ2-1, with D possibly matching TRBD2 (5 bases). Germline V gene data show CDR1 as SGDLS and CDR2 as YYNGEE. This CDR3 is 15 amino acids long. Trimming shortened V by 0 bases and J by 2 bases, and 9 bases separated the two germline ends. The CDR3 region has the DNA TGTGCCAGCAGCGTAGGGGGAGTCGCCTACAATGAGCAGTTCTTC. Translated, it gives CASSVGGVAYNEQFF. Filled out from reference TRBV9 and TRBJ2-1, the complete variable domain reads DSGVTQTPKHLITATGQRVTLRCSPRSGDLSVYWYQQSLDQGLQFLIQYYNGEERAKGNILERFSAQQFPDLHSELNLSSLELGDSALYFCASSVGGVAYNEQFFGPGTRLTVL.

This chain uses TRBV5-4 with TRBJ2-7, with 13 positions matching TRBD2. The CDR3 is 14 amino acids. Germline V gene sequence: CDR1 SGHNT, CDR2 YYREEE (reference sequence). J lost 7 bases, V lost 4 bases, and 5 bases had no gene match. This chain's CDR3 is CASSKGLAGSEQYF. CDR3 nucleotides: TGTGCCAGCAGCAAGGGACTAGCGGGATCGGAGCAGTACTTC. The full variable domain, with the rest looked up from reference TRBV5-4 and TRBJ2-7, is ETGVTQSPTHLIKTRGQQVTLRCSSQSGHNTVSWYQQALGQGPQFIFQYYREEENGRGNFPPRFSGLQFPNYSSELNVNALELDDSALYLCASSKGLAGSEQYFGPGTRLTVT.

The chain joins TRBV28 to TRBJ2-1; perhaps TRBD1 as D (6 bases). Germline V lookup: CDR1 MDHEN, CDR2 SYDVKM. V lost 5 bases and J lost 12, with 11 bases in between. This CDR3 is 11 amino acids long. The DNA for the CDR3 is TGTGCCAGCAGTACAGGGTCTCGGCAGTTCTTC. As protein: CASSTGSRQFF.

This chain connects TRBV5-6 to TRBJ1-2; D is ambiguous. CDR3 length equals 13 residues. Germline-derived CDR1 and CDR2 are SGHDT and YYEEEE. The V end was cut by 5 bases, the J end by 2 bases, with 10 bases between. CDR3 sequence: CASRVQRNYGYTF. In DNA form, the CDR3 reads TGTGCCAGCAGAGTACAGCGGAACTATGGCTACACCTTC. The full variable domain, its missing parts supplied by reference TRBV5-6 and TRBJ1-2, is DAGVTQSPTHLIKTRGQQVTLRCSPKSGHDTVSWYQQALGQGPQFIFQYYEEEERQRGNFPDRFSGHQFPNYSSELNVNALLLGDSALYLCASRVQRNYGYTFGSGTRLTVV.

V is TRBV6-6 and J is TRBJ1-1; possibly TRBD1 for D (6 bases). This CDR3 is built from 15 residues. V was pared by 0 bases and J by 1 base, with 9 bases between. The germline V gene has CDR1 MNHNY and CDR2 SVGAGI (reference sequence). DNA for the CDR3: TGTGCCAGCAGTTACTCGGGGGCAGGGAACACTGAAGCTTTCTTT. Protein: CASSYSGAGNTEAFF.

This chain's CDR3 is CASSLLAGVVYNEQFF. The CDR3 nucleotides are TGCGCCAGCAGCTTGTTAGCGGGAGTGGTCTACAATGAGCAGTTCTTC. The chain carries TRBV5-1 and TRBJ2-1, with 9 bases aligning to TRBD2. The CDR3 sequence is 16 residues long. Per the germline V gene, CDR1 is SGHRS and CDR2 is YFSETQ. J was trimmed by 3 bases and V by 1 base; bases with no gene match: 5.

In DNA form, the CDR3 reads TGTGCCAGCAGTTCCCCTGACAGTCCGAACCAGCCCCAGCATTTT. The encoded protein is CASSSPDSPNQPQHF. This rearrangement joins TRBV6-6 to TRBJ1-5; possibly TRBD1 for D (5 bases). Trimming took 4 bases from V and 7 from J, leaving 17 bases between them. Germline V gene sequence: CDR1 MNHNY, CDR2 SVGAGI (reference sequence). This CDR3 spans 15 amino acids.

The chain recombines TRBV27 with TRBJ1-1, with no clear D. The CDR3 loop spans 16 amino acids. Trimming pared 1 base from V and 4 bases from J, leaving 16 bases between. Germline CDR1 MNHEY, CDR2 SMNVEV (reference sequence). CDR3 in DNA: TGTGCCAGCAGTTTATATCGTAGTGAGGGCAGCACTGAAGCTTTCTTT. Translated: CASSLYRSEGSTEAFF.

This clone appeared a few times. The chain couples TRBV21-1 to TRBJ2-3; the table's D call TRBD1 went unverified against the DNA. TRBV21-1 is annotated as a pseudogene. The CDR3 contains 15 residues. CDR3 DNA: TGTGCCAGCAGCAAACCCGGGCAGGGGGGCGATACGCAGTATTTT. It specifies CASSKPGQGGDTQYF.

In DNA form, the CDR3 reads TGTGCCAGCAGCGTAGGCTCTATTGGGGGAGGGGAGACCCAGTACTTC. It codes for CASSVGSIGGGETQYF. The genes are TRBV9 and TRBJ2-5; 7 bases line up with TRBD2. The ends lost 0 bases at V and 5 bases at J; junction bases unmatched: 10. Germline CDR1 is SGDLS and CDR2 is YYNGEE. There are 16 residues in the CDR3.

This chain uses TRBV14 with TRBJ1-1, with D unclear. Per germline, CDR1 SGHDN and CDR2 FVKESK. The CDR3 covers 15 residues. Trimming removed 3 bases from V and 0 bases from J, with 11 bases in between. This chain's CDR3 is CASSQYSGMNTEAFF. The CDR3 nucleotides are TGTGCCAGCAGCCAGTACTCGGGGATGAACACTGAAGCTTTCTTT.

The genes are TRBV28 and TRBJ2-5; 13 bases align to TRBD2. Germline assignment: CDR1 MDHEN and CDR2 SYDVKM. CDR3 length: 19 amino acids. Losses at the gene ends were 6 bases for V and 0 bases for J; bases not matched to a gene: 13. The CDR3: CASSSTGLAGDLDQETQYF. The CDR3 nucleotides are TGTGCCAGCAGCTCTACTGGACTAGCGGGAGACCTGGACCAAGAGACCCAGTACTTC.